Listed here are 30 T cell receptor beta chains from one sample, sequenced in a study of cytomegalovirus exposure and HLA in healthy donors. The PCR employed 60 Vbeta primers together with 13 Jbeta primers. Sequencing used immunoSEQ multiplex PCR; TCRdb keeps in-frame clones, though not all of them. The sample holds about 170,000 clones, about 81% seen once. The sample consisted of PBMCs. The receptors derive from a woman aged 18-29 years in good health and CMV-seronegative.

The chain recombines TRBV6-5 with TRBJ2-2; 10 nucleotides match TRBD1. The CDR3 is made up of 15 amino acids. V lost 6 bases and J lost 6; bases outside the gene matches: 7. CDR1 MNHEY and CDR2 SVGAGI come from the germline V gene. CDR3 DNA sequence: TGTGCCAGCAGAAAGACAGGGGGCGGGTCCGGGGAGCTGTTTTTT. Amino acid sequence: CASRKTGGGSGELFF.

The chain couples TRBV6-1 to TRBJ2-2; 7 bases are shared with TRBD2. Unmatched junction bases numbered 5, after V lost 4 bases and J lost 0 bases. Germline CDR1 and CDR2: MNHNS and SASEGT. The CDR3 extends over 16 amino acids. The CDR3 protein is CASSVLAGPNTGELFF. CDR3 DNA: TGTGCCAGCAGTGTATTAGCGGGCCCGAACACCGGGGAGCTGTTTTTT.

The chain joins TRBV7-9 to TRBJ2-3; 9 positions match TRBD2. The CDR3 runs 17 residues. V lost 1 base, J lost 2 bases, and 7 bases stayed unmatched. Germline V CDR1 and CDR2: SEHNR, FQNEAQ (reference sequence). Here the CDR3 DNA reads TGTGCCAGCAGCTTAGGGGCTAGCGGGGCGAACACAGATACGCAGTATTTT. Its translation: CASSLGASGANTDTQYF.

The V call is TRBV12-2, the J call TRBJ2-5; the tabulated D call, TRBD1, remains unverified against the DNA. TRBV12-2 is labeled a pseudogene. This CDR3 has 17 residues. This CDR3 is CASRQRGQVVAQETQYF. CDR3 sequence (DNA): TGTGCAAGTCGCCAGAGGGGACAGGTTGTCGCACAAGAGACCCAGTACTTC.

The chain joins TRBV4-1 to TRBJ2-7; D unresolved. Germline V gene lookup returns CDR1 MGHRA and CDR2 YSYEKL. Trimming removed 2 bases at V and 1 base at J, with 18 bases between. This CDR3 has 17 amino acids. The CDR3 region has the DNA TGCGCCAGCAGCCAAAGTTTTTCGGTCGGTGAATCCTACGAGCAGTACTTC. This codes for CASSQSFSVGESYEQYF.

The chain couples TRBV19 to TRBJ1-2; perhaps TRBD1 as D (6 bases). V was clipped by 6 bases and J by 5 bases, with 16 bases between them. The CDR3 is 14 residues long. Germline V gene lookup returns CDR1 LNHDA and CDR2 SQIVND (reference sequence). CDR3 sequence: CASSPGGAGYGYTF. Here the CDR3 DNA reads TGTGCCAGTAGCCCCGGGGGGGCCGGATATGGCTACACCTTC. The full variable domain, rest sourced from reference TRBV19 and TRBJ1-2, is DGGITQSPKYLFRKEGQNVTLSCEQNLNHDAMYWYRQDPGQGLRLIYYSQIVNDFQKGDIAEGYSVSREKKESFPLTVTSAQKNPTAFYLCASSPGGAGYGYTFGSGTRLTVV.

This clone came up once. The genes are TRBV19 and TRBJ1-5; 7 bases fit TRBD1. The trim removed 5 bases at V and 12 bases at J, leaving 7 bases unmatched. Per the germline V gene, CDR1 is LNHDA and CDR2 is SQIVND (reference sequence). This CDR3 comprises 12 residues. The CDR3 region is CASSANRDSQHF. The CDR3 coding sequence is TGTGCCAGTAGTGCCAACCGGGACAGCCAGCATTTT.

The chain joins TRBV11-2 to TRBJ2-7; TRBD2 agrees at 11 bases. The CDR3 loop spans 17 amino acids. The junction had 5 bases not matched to a gene; V was cut back by 1 base and J by 0 bases. Germline V gene data show CDR1 as SGHAT and CDR2 as FQNNGV. Here the CDR3 reads CASSLAVGLAGSYEQYF. In DNA, the CDR3 is TGTGCCAGCAGCTTAGCGGTAGGACTAGCGGGCTCCTACGAGCAGTACTTC.

The V gene is TRBV19, the J gene TRBJ1-2; 8 bases fit TRBD1. V was pared by 9 bases and J by 4 bases, with 7 bases of the junction left unmatched. CDR1 is LNHDA, CDR2 SQIVND, per germline (reference sequence). The CDR3 has 13 residues. This CDR3 reads CASDPTGVYGYTF. As DNA, the CDR3 is TGTGCCAGCGACCCGACAGGGGTCTATGGCTACACCTTC.

This chain joins TRBV6-1 and TRBJ1-1, with TRBD1 matching 7 bases. The CDR3 covers 14 residues. The germline V gene encodes CDR1 MNHNS and CDR2 SASEGT. V lost 7 bases to trimming and J lost 2 bases; unmatched junction nucleotides: 7. The CDR3 loop is CASIRDRLNTEAFF. The CDR3 bases are TGTGCCAGCATCCGGGACAGACTAAACACTGAAGCTTTCTTT.

The chain joins TRBV7-3 to TRBJ1-6; D is uncertain. The germline V gene encodes CDR1 SGHTA and CDR2 FQGTGA. V lost 1 base and J 6 bases, leaving 13 bases between the germline ends. The CDR3 consists of 16 residues. The CDR3 spells CASSLNSRGSNSPLHF. The CDR3 nucleotides read TGTGCCAGCAGCTTAAACTCCCGGGGAAGTAATTCACCCCTCCACTTT.

The CDR3: CASSFGTGVAVNTEAFF. In nucleotides, the CDR3 is TGTGCCAGCAGCTTTGGGACAGGGGTTGCGGTGAACACTGAAGCTTTCTTT. The chain has TRBV13 and TRBJ1-1; the match to TRBD1 covers 10 bases. V dropped 3 bases and J dropped 0; count of bases not matched to a gene: 7. Germline V lookup: CDR1 PRHDT, CDR2 FYEKMQ (reference sequence). The CDR3 contains 17 residues.

The chain employs TRBV15 and TRBJ1-6; tentatively, D is TRBD1 (6 bases). This CDR3 is built from 13 residues. Germline lookup yields CDR1 LNHNV and CDR2 YYDKDF (reference sequence). Trimming took 2 bases from V and 7 from J, leaving 6 bases between them. Written as DNA, the CDR3 is TGTGCCACCAGCAGAAGGGGGAATTCACCCCTCCACTTT. Protein sequence: CATSRRGNSPLHF.

The rearrangement uses TRBV11-2 and TRBJ2-7; 7 nucleotides align to TRBD1. With V trimmed by 4 bases and J by 2 bases, 8 bases remained unmatched. Germline values: CDR1 SGHAT, CDR2 FQNNGV. This CDR3 has 15 amino acids. In nucleotides, the CDR3 is TGTGCCAGCAGCTACCTGGCCGGGACAGCCTACGAGCAGTACTTC. Translated, it gives CASSYLAGTAYEQYF.

This clone was recorded a few times. One end of the junction is discordant with germline, which a read error may explain. V usage is TRBV2 and J usage is TRBJ1-4; possibly TRBD1 for D (6 bases). This CDR3 contains 12 residues. The V gene's germline CDR1 is SNHLY and CDR2 FYNNEI. This CDR3 is CASSERTAWPHF. Here the CDR3 DNA reads TGTGCCAGCAGTGAGCGGACAGCTTGGCCCCATTTT.

This clone has more than one count but fewer than ten. The chain joins TRBV7-3 to TRBJ1-1; no reliable D call. Germline lookup yields CDR1 SGHTA and CDR2 FQGTGA. The V and J ends lost 0 bases and 3 bases respectively, with 8 bases between them. The CDR3 has 14 amino acids. The CDR3: CASSLTRVDTEAFF. The CDR3 DNA reads TGTGCCAGCAGCTTAACGCGGGTGGACACTGAAGCTTTCTTT.

This clone was seen a single time. The CDR3 loop is CASSLQPSTGTATSYEQYF. The CDR3 DNA follows: TGCGCCAGCAGCCTACAACCCAGCACCGGGACAGCTACCTCCTACGAGCAGTACTTC. This chain links TRBV5-1 with TRBJ2-7; 7 bases match TRBD1. V shed 4 bases and J 0 bases; nucleotides not matched to a gene: 19. Germline lookup yields CDR1 SGHRS and CDR2 YFSETQ. This CDR3 has 19 amino acids.

A single count supports this clone. The chain is built from TRBV5-5 and TRBJ1-2; D unclear. With 0 bases removed from V and 4 bases from J, the gap between germline ends came to 10 bases. Germline V CDR1 and CDR2: SGHKS, YYEKEE (reference sequence). The CDR3 sequence is 14 residues long. Here the CDR3 reads CASSLATGSYGYTF. CDR3 nucleotide sequence: TGTGCCAGCAGCTTGGCTACGGGGTCCTATGGCTACACCTTC.

The table lists this clone with a count of one. This chain joins TRBV19 and TRBJ2-1, with TRBD1 matching over 7 bases. The J segment lost 4 bases and the V segment lost 5 bases, leaving 8 bases of the junction unmatched. The CDR3 runs to 15 residues. In germline, CDR1 is LNHDA, CDR2 SQIVND (reference sequence). The CDR3 DNA is TGTGCCAGTAGTTTAACAGGGACAGCTTACAATGAGCAGTTCTTC. Its translation: CASSLTGTAYNEQFF.

The chain recombines TRBV7-3 with TRBJ1-1; D gene unclear. The CDR3 consists of 13 residues. Germline CDR1 is SGHTA and CDR2 is FQGTGA. V lost 2 bases to trimming and J lost 5 bases, with 9 bases between them. The CDR3 coding sequence is TGTGCCAGCAGCTTAGGCGGGGTGACTGAAGCTTTCTTT. Translating it yields CASSLGGVTEAFF.

This clone showed up just once. The chain is built from TRBV11-2 and TRBJ2-1; tentative D call: TRBD2 (5 bases). The V gene lost 5 bases and the J gene lost 11 bases, with 16 bases spanning the gap. Germline V gives CDR1 SGHAT, CDR2 FQNNGV. This CDR3 is built from 13 residues. This CDR3 reads CASSPSLGVQQFF. Written as DNA, the CDR3 is TGTGCCAGCAGCCCTTCTCTGGGAGTGCAGCAGTTCTTC.

The sample holds a few counts of this clone. This chain connects TRBV29-1 to TRBJ2-1; 13 bases fit TRBD2. The CDR3 extends over 16 amino acids. CDR1 and CDR2 from the germline V gene are SQVTM and ANQGSEA. Trimming cost V 5 bases and J 12 bases; bases outside gene matches: 16. In DNA, the CDR3 is TGCAGCGTTTATCCGGGGCTGACTAGCGGGGGGACCTGGCAGTTCTTC. Translating it yields CSVYPGLTSGGTWQFF.

The V gene is TRBV5-1, the J gene TRBJ2-2, with 8 bases matching TRBD2. CDR3 size: 16 residues. Germline V gives CDR1 SGHRS, CDR2 YFSETQ. V trimming: 4 bases; J trimming: 3 bases; junction bases outside the gene matches: 8. The CDR3: CASSHDFGGDTGELFF. The CDR3 coding sequence is TGCGCCAGCAGCCACGATTTCGGGGGGGACACCGGGGAGCTGTTTTTT.

This clone was recorded a few times. V gene TRBV5-1 combines with J gene TRBJ2-3; 7 nucleotides agree with TRBD2. V was pared by 0 bases and J by 3 bases, with 7 bases of the junction left unmatched. Germline V lookup: CDR1 SGHRS, CDR2 YFSETQ. The CDR3 runs to 16 residues. CDR3 DNA: TGCGCCAGCAGCTTGGAAACGGGGGGAGGGACAGATACGCAGTATTTT. Protein product: CASSLETGGGTDTQYF.

The rearrangement joins TRBV4-1 to TRBJ1-4; the D gene is possibly TRBD1 (6 bases). The V gene lost 1 base and the J gene lost 1 base, with 13 bases spanning the gap. Germline V gene sequence: CDR1 MGHRA, CDR2 YSYEKL. This CDR3 spans 17 amino acids. The DNA of the CDR3 is TGCGCCAGCAGCCAAGGGAACTACAGGGAAACTAATGAAAAACTGTTTTTT. This codes for CASSQGNYRETNEKLFF.

This chain links TRBV28 with TRBJ2-5; 11 bases fit TRBD2. Near its end, the DNA agrees better with TRBJ2-7, so the J call may be wrong. The CDR3 is 13 amino acids. Per the germline V gene, CDR1 is MDHEN and CDR2 is SYDVKM. The CDR3 nucleotides are TGTGCCAGCAGACTAGCGGGGGACTACGAGCAGTACTTC. Protein sequence: CASRLAGDYEQYF.

This rearrangement joins TRBV7-8 to TRBJ1-5; perhaps TRBD1 as D (5 bases). The germline CDR1 and CDR2 sequences are SGHVS and FQNEAQ. CDR3 length: 15 residues. V shed 5 bases and J shed 3 bases, with 14 bases lying between them. The chain's CDR3 is CASSPDRYFNQPQHF. CDR3 in DNA: TGTGCCAGCAGCCCCGACAGATACTTCAATCAGCCCCAGCATTTT.

The rearrangement joins TRBV5-1 to TRBJ1-1; TRBD1 matches at 7 bases. The CDR3 is 15 residues long. Per the germline V gene, CDR1 is SGHRS and CDR2 is YFSETQ. The junction had 6 bases not matched to a gene; V was cut back by 0 bases and J by 4 bases. Written as DNA, the CDR3 is TGCGCCAGCAGCTTGGTCGCGGGACAGACCACTGAAGCTTTCTTT. As protein: CASSLVAGQTTEAFF.

V is TRBV25-1 and J is TRBJ2-7; 8 bases agree with TRBD1. This CDR3 is 15 amino acids long. Unmatched junction bases numbered 10, after V lost 4 bases and J lost 5 bases. Germline V gene sequence: CDR1 MGHDK, CDR2 SYGVNS. The CDR3 reads CASSGSDRGIHEQYF. The CDR3 DNA follows: TGTGCCAGCAGTGGCTCCGACAGGGGAATCCACGAGCAGTACTTC.

V gene TRBV2 combines with J gene TRBJ2-5; 11 bases match TRBD2. After removal of 6 bases from V and 4 bases from J, the junction contained 7 bases not matched to a gene. Germline V gene sequence: CDR1 SNHLY, CDR2 FYNNEI. The CDR3 totals 15 residues. The CDR3 DNA is TGTGCCAGCAGCCAAACCGGGACTAGCGGAGAGACCCAGTACTTC. Translating it yields CASSQTGTSGETQYF.